What follows describes a single T cell receptor beta chain. The sample originates from a study of blood T cell repertoires in COVID-19. Study-level information: Samples representing acute and convalescent COVID-19 were sourced from the United States, Italy and Spain.

Original handling: Scientists estimated how many nucleated cells there were by amplifying reference gene primers. The table came from immunoSEQ multiplex PCR; TCRdb's copy has only in-frame clones and leaves some out. That table supplies the V and J calls and clone size; D and trimming were determined from the DNA. The repertoire includes 120,000 to 150,000 clones, approximately 83% of them detected once, and 8% sits in the top ten. The Seattle patients joined while their infection was active and were tracked longitudinally afterward. The CDR3 covers 17 residues. Trimming left V 6 bases short and J 2 bases short, with 21 bases between. The germline V gene has CDR1 ENHRY and CDR2 SYGVKD.

Sample: peripheral blood. The chain joins TRBV10-3 to TRBJ2-3; D is perhaps TRBD1 (5 bases). The clonotype comes from a woman in her fifties or sixties with COVID-19, enrolled during active disease. The CDR3 DNA is TGTGCCATCAGCGCTACGTTGGTGGCAGGGAACACAGATACGCAGTATTTT. Translation: CAISATLVAGNTDTQYF.